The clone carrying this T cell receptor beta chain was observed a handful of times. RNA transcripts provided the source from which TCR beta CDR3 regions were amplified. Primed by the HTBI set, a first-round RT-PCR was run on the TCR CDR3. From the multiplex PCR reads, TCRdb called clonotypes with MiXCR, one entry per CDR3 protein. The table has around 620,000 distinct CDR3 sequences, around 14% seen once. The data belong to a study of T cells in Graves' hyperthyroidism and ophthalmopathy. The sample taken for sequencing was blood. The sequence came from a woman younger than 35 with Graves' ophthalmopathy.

CDR3: CASSLKGPPGIQYF. The CDR3 coding sequence is TGTGCCAGCAGCTTGAAAGGGCCTCCCGGCATTCAGTACTTC. The chain is built from TRBV11-3 and TRBJ2-4; D is undetermined. Germline lookup yields CDR1 SGHNT and CDR2 YENEEA. The V gene lost 3 bases and the J gene lost 9 bases, with 15 bases spanning the gap. CDR3 length equals 14 residues.